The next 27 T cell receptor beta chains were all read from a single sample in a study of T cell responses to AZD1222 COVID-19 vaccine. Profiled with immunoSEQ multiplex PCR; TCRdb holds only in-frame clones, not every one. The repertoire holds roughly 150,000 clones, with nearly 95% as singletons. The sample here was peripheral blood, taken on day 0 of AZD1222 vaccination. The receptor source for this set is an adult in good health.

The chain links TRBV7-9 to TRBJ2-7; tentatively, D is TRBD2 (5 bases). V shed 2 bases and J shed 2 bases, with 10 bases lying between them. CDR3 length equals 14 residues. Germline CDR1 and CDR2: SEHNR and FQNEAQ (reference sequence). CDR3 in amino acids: CASSLTDGTYEQYF. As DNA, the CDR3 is TGTGCCAGCAGCTTAACGGACGGGACCTACGAGCAGTACTTC.

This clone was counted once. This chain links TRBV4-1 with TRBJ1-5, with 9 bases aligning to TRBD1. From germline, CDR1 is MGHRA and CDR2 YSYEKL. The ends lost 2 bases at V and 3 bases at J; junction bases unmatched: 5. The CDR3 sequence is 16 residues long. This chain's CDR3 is CASSQLDRGNNQPQHF. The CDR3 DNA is TGCGCCAGCAGCCAATTAGACAGGGGGAACAATCAGCCCCAGCATTTT.

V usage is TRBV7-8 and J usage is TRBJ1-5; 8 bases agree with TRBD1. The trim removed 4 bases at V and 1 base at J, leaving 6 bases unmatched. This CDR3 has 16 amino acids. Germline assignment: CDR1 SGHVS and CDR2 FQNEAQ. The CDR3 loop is CASSSWTGTSNQPQHF. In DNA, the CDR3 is TGTGCCAGCAGCTCCTGGACAGGGACGAGCAATCAGCCCCAGCATTTT. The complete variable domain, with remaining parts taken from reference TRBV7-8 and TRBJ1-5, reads GAGVSQSPRYKVAKRGQDVALRCDPISGHVSLFWYQQALGQGPEFLTYFQNEAQLDKSGLPSDRFFAERPEGSVSTLKIQRTQQEDSAVYLCASSSWTGTSNQPQHFGDGTRLSIL.

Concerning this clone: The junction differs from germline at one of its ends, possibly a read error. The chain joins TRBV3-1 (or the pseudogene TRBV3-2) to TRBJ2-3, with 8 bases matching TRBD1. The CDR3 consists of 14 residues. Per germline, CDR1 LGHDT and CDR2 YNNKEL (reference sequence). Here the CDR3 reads CANSRQGKADTQYF. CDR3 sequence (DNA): TGTGCCAACAGCCGACAGGGGAAGGCAGATACGCAGTATTTT.

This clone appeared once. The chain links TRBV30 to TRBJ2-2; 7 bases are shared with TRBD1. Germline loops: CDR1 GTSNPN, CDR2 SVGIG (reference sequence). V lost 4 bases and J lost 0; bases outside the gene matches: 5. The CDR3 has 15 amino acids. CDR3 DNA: TGTGCCTGGACTCCGGGACAGCCGAACACCGGGGAGCTGTTTTTT. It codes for CAWTPGQPNTGELFF.

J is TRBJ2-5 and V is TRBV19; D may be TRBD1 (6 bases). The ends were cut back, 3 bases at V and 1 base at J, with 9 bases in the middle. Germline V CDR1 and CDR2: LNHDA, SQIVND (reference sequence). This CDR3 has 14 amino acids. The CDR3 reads CASSIQGTQETQYF. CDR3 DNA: TGTGCCAGTAGTATCCAGGGGACCCAAGAGACCCAGTACTTC.

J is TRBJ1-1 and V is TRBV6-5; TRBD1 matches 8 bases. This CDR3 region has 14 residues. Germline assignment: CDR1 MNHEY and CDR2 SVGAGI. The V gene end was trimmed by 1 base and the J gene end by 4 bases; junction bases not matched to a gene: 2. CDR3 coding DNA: TGTGCCAGCAGTTACTTCGACAGGGGCACTGAAGCTTTCTTT. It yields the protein CASSYFDRGTEAFF.

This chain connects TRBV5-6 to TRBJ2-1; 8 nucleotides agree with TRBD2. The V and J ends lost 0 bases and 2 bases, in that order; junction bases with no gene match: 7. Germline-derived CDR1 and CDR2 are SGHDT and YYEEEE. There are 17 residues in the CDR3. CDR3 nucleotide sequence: TGTGCCAGCAGCTTGGCCGCGGGGGGTTTTGCCTACAATGAGCAGTTCTTC. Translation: CASSLAAGGFAYNEQFF.

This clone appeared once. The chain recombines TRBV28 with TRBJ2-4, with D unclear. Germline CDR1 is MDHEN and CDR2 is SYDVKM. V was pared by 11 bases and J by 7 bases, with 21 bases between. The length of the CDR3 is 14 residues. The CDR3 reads CAGSGFKKENIQYF. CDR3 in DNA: TGTGCCGGTAGTGGTTTTAAAAAGGAGAACATTCAGTACTTC.

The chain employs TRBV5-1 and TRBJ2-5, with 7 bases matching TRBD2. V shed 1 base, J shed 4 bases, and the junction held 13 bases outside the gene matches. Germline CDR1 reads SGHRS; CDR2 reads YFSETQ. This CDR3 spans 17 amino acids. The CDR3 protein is CASSLLGSGGGGETQYF. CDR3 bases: TGCGCCAGCAGCTTGCTTGGGTCTGGAGGCGGGGGAGAGACCCAGTACTTC.

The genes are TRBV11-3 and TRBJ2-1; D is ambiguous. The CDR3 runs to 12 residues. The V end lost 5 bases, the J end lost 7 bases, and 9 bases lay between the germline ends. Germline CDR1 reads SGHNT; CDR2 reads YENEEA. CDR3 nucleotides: TGTGCCAGCAGCCTTAGTGGTAATGAGCAGTTCTTC. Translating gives CASSLSGNEQFF.

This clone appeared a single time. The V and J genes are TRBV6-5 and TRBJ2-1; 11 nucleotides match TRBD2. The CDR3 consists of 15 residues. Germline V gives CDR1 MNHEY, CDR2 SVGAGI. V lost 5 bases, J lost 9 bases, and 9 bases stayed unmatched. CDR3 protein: CASSTTSGSRAEQFF. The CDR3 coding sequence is TGTGCCAGCAGTACTACTAGCGGGAGTCGGGCTGAGCAGTTCTTC.

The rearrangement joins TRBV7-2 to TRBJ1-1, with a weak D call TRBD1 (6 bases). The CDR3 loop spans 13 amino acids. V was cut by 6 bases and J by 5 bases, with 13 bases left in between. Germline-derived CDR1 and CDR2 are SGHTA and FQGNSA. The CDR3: CASRKRGETEAFF. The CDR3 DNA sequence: TGTGCCAGCAGAAAGAGGGGGGAAACTGAAGCTTTCTTT.

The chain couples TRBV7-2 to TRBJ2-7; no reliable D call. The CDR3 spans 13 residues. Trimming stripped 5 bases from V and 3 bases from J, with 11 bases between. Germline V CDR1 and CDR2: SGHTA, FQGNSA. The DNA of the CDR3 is TGTGCCAGCAGCAAAGAGATGGGCTACGAGCAGTACTTC. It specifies CASSKEMGYEQYF.

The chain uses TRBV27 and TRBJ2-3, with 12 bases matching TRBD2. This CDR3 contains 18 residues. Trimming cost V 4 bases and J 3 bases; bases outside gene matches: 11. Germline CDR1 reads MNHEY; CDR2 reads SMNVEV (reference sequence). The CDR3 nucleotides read TGTGCCAGCAGTTCCTACCCAGGACTAGCGGGGAAGACAGATACGCAGTATTTT. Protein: CASSSYPGLAGKTDTQYF.

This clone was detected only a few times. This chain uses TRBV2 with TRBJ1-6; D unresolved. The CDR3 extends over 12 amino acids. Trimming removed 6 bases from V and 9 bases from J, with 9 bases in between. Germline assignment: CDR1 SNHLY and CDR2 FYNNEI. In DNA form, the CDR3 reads TGTGCCAGCAGGCTCGCCAGTTCACCCCTCCACTTT. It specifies CASRLASSPLHF. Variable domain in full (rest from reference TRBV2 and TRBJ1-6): EPEVTQTPSHQVTQMGQEVILRCVPISNHLYFYWYRQILGQKVEFLVSFYNNEISEKSEIFDDQFSVERPDGSNFTLKIRSTKLEDSAMYFCASRLASSPLHFGNGTRLTVT.

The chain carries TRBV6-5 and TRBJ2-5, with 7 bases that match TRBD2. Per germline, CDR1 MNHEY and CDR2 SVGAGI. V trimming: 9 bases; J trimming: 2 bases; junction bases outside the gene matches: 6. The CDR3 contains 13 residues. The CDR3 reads CASMTSTQETQYF. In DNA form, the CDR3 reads TGTGCCAGTATGACTAGCACTCAAGAGACCCAGTACTTC.

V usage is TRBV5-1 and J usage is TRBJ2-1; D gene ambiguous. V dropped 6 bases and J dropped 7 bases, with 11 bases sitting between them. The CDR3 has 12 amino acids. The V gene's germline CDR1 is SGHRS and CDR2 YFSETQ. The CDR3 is CASKLAENEQFF. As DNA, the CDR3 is TGCGCCAGCAAGCTGGCCGAAAATGAGCAGTTCTTC.

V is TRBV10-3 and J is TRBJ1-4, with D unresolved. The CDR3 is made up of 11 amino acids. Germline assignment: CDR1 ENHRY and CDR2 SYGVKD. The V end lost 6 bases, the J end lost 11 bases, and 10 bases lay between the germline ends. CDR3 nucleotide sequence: TGTGCCATCAGGGAGGGTAGTAAACTGTTTTTT. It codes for CAIREGSKLFF.

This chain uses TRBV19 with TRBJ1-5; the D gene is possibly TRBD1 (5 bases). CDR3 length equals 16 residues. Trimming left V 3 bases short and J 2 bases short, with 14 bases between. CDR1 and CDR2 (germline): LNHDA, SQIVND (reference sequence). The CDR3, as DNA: TGTGCCAGTAGTATTCTGGGGGGATTCGGCAATCAGCCCCAGCATTTT. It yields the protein CASSILGGFGNQPQHF.

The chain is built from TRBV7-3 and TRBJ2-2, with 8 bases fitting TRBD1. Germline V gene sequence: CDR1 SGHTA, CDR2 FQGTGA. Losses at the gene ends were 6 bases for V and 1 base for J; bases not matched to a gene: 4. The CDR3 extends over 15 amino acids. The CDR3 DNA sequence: TGTGCCAGCAGTACCGGGACAGGGAACACCGGGGAGCTGTTTTTT. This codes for CASSTGTGNTGELFF.

The DNA of the CDR3 is TGTGCCACCAGCAGAGATGCGGCAGGAAACACCGGGGAGCTGTTTTTT. Translating gives CATSRDAAGNTGELFF. V gene TRBV15 combines with J gene TRBJ2-2; D not certain. CDR1 LNHNV and CDR2 YYDKDF come from the germline V gene (reference sequence). CDR3 length equals 16 residues. Trimming removed 0 bases from V and 2 bases from J, with 10 bases in between.

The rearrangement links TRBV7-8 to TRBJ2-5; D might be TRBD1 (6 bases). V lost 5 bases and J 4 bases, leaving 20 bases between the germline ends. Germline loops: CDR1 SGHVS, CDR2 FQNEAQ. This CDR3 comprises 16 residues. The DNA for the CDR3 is TGTGCCAGCAGCCCCCGGCTGCCCAGGGGAGTAGAGACCCAGTACTTC. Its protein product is CASSPRLPRGVETQYF.

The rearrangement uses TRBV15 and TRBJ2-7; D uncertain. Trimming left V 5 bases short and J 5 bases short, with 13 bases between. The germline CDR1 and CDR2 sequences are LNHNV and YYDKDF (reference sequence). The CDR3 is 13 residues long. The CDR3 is CATSPREENEQYF. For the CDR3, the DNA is TGTGCCACCAGCCCACGCGAGGAGAACGAGCAGTACTTC.

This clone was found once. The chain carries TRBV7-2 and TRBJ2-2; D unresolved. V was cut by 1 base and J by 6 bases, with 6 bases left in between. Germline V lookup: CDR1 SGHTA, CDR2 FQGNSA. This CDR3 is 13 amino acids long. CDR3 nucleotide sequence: TGTGCCAGCAGCTTAGATGTCTCCGGGGAGCTGTTTTTT. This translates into CASSLDVSGELFF. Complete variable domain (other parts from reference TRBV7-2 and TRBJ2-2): GAGVSQSPSNKVTEKGKDVELRCDPISGHTALYWYRQSLGQGLEFLIYFQGNSAPDKSGLPSDRFSAERTGGSVSTLTIQRTQQEDSAVYLCASSLDVSGELFFGEGSRLTVL.

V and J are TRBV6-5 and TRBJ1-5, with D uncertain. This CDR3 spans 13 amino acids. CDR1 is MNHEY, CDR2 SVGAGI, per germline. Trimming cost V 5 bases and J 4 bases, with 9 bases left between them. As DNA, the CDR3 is TGTGCCAGCAGTCGACAAACGAATCAGCCCCAGCATTTT. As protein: CASSRQTNQPQHF.

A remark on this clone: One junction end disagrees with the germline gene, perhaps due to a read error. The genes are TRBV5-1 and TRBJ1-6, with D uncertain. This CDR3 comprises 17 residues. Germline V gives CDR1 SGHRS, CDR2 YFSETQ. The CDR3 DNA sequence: TGCGCCAGCAGTTTGGCAACCCCTGATCGGTTGGGCTCACCCCTCCACTTT. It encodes CASSLATPDRLGSPLHF. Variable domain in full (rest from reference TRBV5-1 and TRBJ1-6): KAGVTQTPRYLIKTRGQQVTLSCSPISGHRSVSWYQQTPGQGLQFLFEYFSETQRNKGNFPGRFSGRQFSNSRSEMNVSTLELGDSALYLCASSLATPDRLGSPLHFGNGTRLTVT.